These 4 T cell receptor beta chains share one sample of origin, sequenced in a study of blood T cell repertoires in COVID-19. Profiled with immunoSEQ multiplex PCR; TCRdb holds only in-frame clones, not every one. The data contain roughly 70,000 clones, about 74% of them singletons. Material for sequencing was peripheral blood. All receptors come from a man between 65 and 80 years old with COVID-19, enrolled during active disease.

V usage is TRBV5-6 and J usage is TRBJ2-7; tentatively, D is TRBD2 (6 bases). V shed 0 bases and J shed 6 bases, with 22 bases lying between them. The CDR3 contains 17 residues. From germline, CDR1 is SGHDT and CDR2 YYEEEE. The CDR3 nucleotides are TGTGCCAGCAGCTTGGGGGCAGCGGGCTTGTCTCTCGGCGAGCAGTACTTC. This sequence encodes CASSLGAAGLSLGEQYF.

The chain employs TRBV7-2 and TRBJ2-3; TRBD2 aligns across 13 bases. Per the germline V gene, CDR1 is SGHTA and CDR2 is FQGNSA. The V segment lost 3 bases and the J segment 4 bases; nucleotides outside the gene matches: 4. This CDR3 contains 16 residues. The CDR3 nucleotides are TGTGCCAGCAGCTTCACTAGCGGGAGGGCATCAGATACGCAGTATTTT. This gives the protein CASSFTSGRASDTQYF.

In this sample, this clone is medium-sized (0.01 to 0.1%). The rearrangement links TRBV15 to TRBJ2-7, with D maybe TRBD1 (5 bases). The CDR3 sequence is 12 residues long. V was trimmed by 3 bases and J by 4 bases, leaving 7 bases between them. Germline CDR1 is LNHNV and CDR2 is YYDKDF (reference sequence). The CDR3 bases are TGTGCCACCAGCAGGGGGCGGTACGAGCAGTACTTC. Its protein is CATSRGRYEQYF.

The chain links TRBV25-1 to TRBJ2-7; 7 nucleotides match TRBD1. CDR3 size: 14 residues. Germline CDR1 is MGHDK and CDR2 is SYGVNS. J gave up 5 bases and V 6 bases, and 10 bases lay outside the gene matches. The CDR3 DNA follows: TGTGCCAGCAGCTTGGACAGGTTTTCCCACGAGCAGTACTTC. Its translation is CASSLDRFSHEQYF.